This paragraph covers one TCR beta chain sequence. Its antigen is still unknown. This CDR3 is 14 amino acids long. Trimming at V came to 2 bases and at J to 8 bases, leaving 7 bases not matched to a gene. Looked up from germline, CDR1 is LGHNA and CDR2 is YNFKEQ. The data were obtained in a study of blood T cells in healthy people across ages. Study outcomes and limitations: Naive CD4+ cell counts and diversity both ran higher in long-lived than in aged donors.

Alongside a J-beta primer mix, a sample-barcoded 5' primer served in a second PCR lasting about 7 to 11 cycles. TCRdb re-derived calls from the 5' RACE reads in MiXCR, one entry per CDR3 protein. The data show some 930,000 distinct CDR3 sequences, about 29% seen once. Per-sample PBMC isolation yielded at least 6.5 million cells. This sample was also put to use in a study of T cells of mothers and their children.

This receptor was taken from a woman aged 40 to 50 in good health. This rearrangement joins TRBV4-2 to TRBJ1-2; TRBD1 aligns across 8 bases. The sequenced sample consisted of blood. CDR3 DNA: TGTGCCAGCAGCCAAATACAGGGGGGGGAGGGCTACACCTTC. Translating gives CASSQIQGGEGYTF.